Following are 10 T cell receptor beta chains from one sample sequenced in a study of shared clonotypes between healthy human individuals. TCRdb keeps only in-frame clones here, not all; method: immunoSEQ multiplex PCR. The sample has hundreds of thousands of clones, roughly 73% seen once. The sequenced sample consisted of memory CD4+ T cells sorted from blood. Subset in this sample: CD45RA-negative fraction. Receptors originate from a woman aged 30 to 39 in good health.

The rearrangement links TRBV5-1 to TRBJ2-7; 7 bases fit TRBD1. The germline V gene encodes CDR1 SGHRS and CDR2 YFSETQ. The V and J ends lost 4 bases and 6 bases, in that order; junction bases with no gene match: 19. The CDR3 sequence is 17 residues long. CDR3 bases: TGCGCCAGCAGCGGAGGACTGCAGGGGACAGCGATAGGCGAGCAGTACTTC. Encoded protein: CASSGGLQGTAIGEQYF.

V gene TRBV27 combines with J gene TRBJ2-7; 7 bases map to TRBD1. J was trimmed by 2 bases and V by 8 bases; bases with no gene match: 12. This CDR3 has 15 residues. Per the germline V gene, CDR1 is MNHEY and CDR2 is SMNVEV (reference sequence). The CDR3 region is CASHLTGRVTYEQYF. The CDR3 nucleotides are TGTGCCAGCCACCTGACAGGGAGAGTAACCTACGAGCAGTACTTC.

A remark on this clone: Other DNA sequences in this sample translate to the same CDR3. This chain joins TRBV5-1 and TRBJ2-1; 11 bases fit TRBD2. The ends lost 0 bases at V and 6 bases at J; junction bases unmatched: 2. Germline assignment: CDR1 SGHRS and CDR2 YFSETQ. CDR3 size: 15 residues. The CDR3 DNA sequence: TGCGCCAGCAGCTTGGGGCTAGCGGGAGGCAATGAGCAGTTCTTC. Protein: CASSLGLAGGNEQFF.

The V gene is TRBV19, the J gene TRBJ2-1, with D possibly being TRBD1 (5 bases). The CDR3 covers 15 residues. V lost 4 bases, J lost 3 bases, and 13 bases lay in between. The germline V gene has CDR1 LNHDA and CDR2 SQIVND (reference sequence). The CDR3 reads CASSRQGWGYNEQFF. The DNA for the CDR3 is TGTGCCAGTAGTAGGCAGGGTTGGGGCTACAATGAGCAGTTCTTC.

The chain combines TRBV7-9 with TRBJ1-1, with D hard to call. The CDR3 contains 14 residues. Germline V gene data show CDR1 as SEHNR and CDR2 as FQNEAQ (reference sequence). Trimming shortened V by 3 bases and J by 5 bases, and 13 bases separated the two germline ends. The CDR3 DNA reads as TGTGCCAGCAGCTTTGGGGAAGTAAGAACTGAAGCTTTCTTT. It yields the protein CASSFGEVRTEAFF.

V and J are TRBV2 and TRBJ2-2; D unclear. From germline, CDR1 is SNHLY and CDR2 FYNNEI. With 4 bases removed from V and 1 base from J, the gap between germline ends came to 13 bases. The length of the CDR3 is 16 residues. The CDR3 reads CASSATGHQNTGELFF. For the CDR3, the DNA is TGTGCCAGCAGTGCGACTGGGCACCAGAACACCGGGGAGCTGTTTTTT.

For the CDR3, the DNA is TGTGCCAGCAGCCCCCTGACGGGAAATGAGCAGTTCTTC. This codes for CASSPLTGNEQFF. V and J are TRBV11-3 and TRBJ2-1, with a weak D call TRBD2 (5 bases). There are 13 residues in the CDR3. V was trimmed by 5 bases and J by 7 bases, leaving 12 bases between them. Germline loops: CDR1 SGHNT, CDR2 YENEEA.

The rearrangement links TRBV5-1 to TRBJ2-3, with D tentatively TRBD1 or TRBD2 (5 bases each). This CDR3 is 14 amino acids long. Germline V gives CDR1 SGHRS, CDR2 YFSETQ. V lost 7 bases to trimming and J lost 3 bases, with 15 bases between them. The CDR3 reads CASGRDGRTDTQYF. The CDR3 nucleotides are TGCGCCAGCGGCCGGGACGGCCGTACAGATACGCAGTATTTT.

J is TRBJ1-5 and V is TRBV19; D is perhaps TRBD1 (6 bases). The CDR3 consists of 13 residues. Germline V gene data show CDR1 as LNHDA and CDR2 as SQIVND (reference sequence). V shed 8 bases and J shed 6 bases, with 14 bases lying between them. The CDR3 DNA reads TGTGCCAGTGGACCTACAGGGTTTCAGCCCCAGCATTTT. Amino acids: CASGPTGFQPQHF.

The rearrangement uses TRBV25-1 and TRBJ2-7; 7 nucleotides align to TRBD1. The V gene end was trimmed by 5 bases and the J gene end by 2 bases; junction bases not matched to a gene: 6. CDR3 size: 14 residues. Germline-derived CDR1 and CDR2 are MGHDK and SYGVNS. The CDR3 protein is CASSKQGRTYEQYF. CDR3 nucleotide sequence: TGTGCCAGCAGTAAACAGGGGCGAACCTACGAGCAGTACTTC.